The clone carrying this T cell receptor (beta chain) was recorded a few times. The antigen is unknown. This specimen comes from a study of high-grade serous ovarian cancer treatment subgroups. Study-wide context: Each sample yielded on average 7,494 unique TCR beta rearrangements from 11,000 to 15,000 reads.

Study-wide findings and caveats: Only CDR3 was analyzed; CDR1 and CDR2 were not. Different patients shared almost no repertoire; same-patient tumors shared roughly 0.11 to 0.8. Bulk tumor TCR sequencing gave no spatial information.

Tumor tissue was taken before any definitive surgery or chemotherapy was given. V lost 5 bases and J 0 bases, leaving 10 bases between the germline ends. CDR3 length: 14 residues. The germline V gene has CDR1 SGHAT and CDR2 FQDESV (reference sequence). Sequencing was performed with immunoSEQ multiplex PCR; in TCRdb, only in-frame clones are kept and a portion is missing. This table has 1,500 to 2,500 clones, roughly 65% appearing once. Specimen: tumor tissue. The clonotype originates from a human donor with high-grade serous ovarian cancer. This sequence joins TRBV11-1 and TRBJ2-5; the D gene is possibly TRBD1 (6 bases). CDR3 protein: CASSQDRNQETQYF. As DNA, the CDR3 is TGTGCCAGCAGCCAGGACAGAAACCAAGAGACCCAGTACTTC. The full variable domain, completed using reference TRBV11-1 and TRBJ2-5, is EAEVAQSPRYKITEKSQAVAFWCDPISGHATLYWYRQILGQGPELLVQFQDESVVDDSQLPKDRFSAERLKGVDSTLKIQPAELGDSAMYLCASSQDRNQETQYFGPGTRLLVL.